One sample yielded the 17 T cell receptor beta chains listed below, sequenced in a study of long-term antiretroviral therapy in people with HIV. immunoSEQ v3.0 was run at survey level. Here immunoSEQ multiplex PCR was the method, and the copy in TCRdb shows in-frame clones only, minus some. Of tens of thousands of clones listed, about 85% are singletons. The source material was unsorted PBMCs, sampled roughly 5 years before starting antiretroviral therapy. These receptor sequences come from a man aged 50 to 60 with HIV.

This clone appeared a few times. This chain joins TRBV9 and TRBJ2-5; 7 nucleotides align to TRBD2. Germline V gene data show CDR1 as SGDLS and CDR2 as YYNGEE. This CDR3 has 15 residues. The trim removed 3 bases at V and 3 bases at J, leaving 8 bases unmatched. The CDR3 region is CASSARFGGEETQYF. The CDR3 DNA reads TGTGCCAGCAGCGCCCGATTTGGGGGGGAAGAGACCCAGTACTTC.

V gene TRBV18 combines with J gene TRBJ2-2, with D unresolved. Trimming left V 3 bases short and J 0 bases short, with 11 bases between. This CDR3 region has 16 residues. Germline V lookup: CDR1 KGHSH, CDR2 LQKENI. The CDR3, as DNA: TGTGCCAGCTCACCTAACGGTCCCGCGAACACCGGGGAGCTGTTTTTT. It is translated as CASSPNGPANTGELFF.

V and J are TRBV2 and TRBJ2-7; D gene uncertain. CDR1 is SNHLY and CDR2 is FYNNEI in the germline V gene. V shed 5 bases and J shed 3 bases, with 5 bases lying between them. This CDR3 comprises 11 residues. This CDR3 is CASSSIYEQYF. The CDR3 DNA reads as TGTGCCAGCAGTTCCATCTACGAGCAGTACTTC.

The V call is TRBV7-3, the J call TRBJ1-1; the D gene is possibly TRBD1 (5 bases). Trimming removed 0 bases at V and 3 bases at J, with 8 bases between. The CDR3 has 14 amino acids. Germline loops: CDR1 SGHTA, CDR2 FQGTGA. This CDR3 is CASSLTMGDTEAFF. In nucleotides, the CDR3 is TGTGCCAGCAGCTTAACGATGGGGGACACTGAAGCTTTCTTT.

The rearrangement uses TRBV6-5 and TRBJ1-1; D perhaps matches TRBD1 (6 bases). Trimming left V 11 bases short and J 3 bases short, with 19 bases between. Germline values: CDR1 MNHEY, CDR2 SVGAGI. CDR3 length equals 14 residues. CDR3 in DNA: TGTGCCGCAGCGGCCCAATACAGGGACACTGAAGCTTTCTTT. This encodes CAAAAQYRDTEAFF.

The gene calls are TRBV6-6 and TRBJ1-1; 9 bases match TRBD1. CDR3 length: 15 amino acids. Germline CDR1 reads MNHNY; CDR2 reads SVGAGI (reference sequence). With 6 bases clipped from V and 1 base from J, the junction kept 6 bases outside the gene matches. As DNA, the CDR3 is TGTGCCAGCAGCCCGACAGGGGGAAGGAACACTGAAGCTTTCTTT. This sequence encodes CASSPTGGRNTEAFF.

CDR3 region: CASSGQGQPYEQYF. The DNA of the CDR3 is TGCGCCAGCAGCGGCCAGGGTCAACCCTACGAGCAGTACTTC. V and J are TRBV5-1 and TRBJ2-7; D possibly corresponds to TRBD1 (5 bases). The germline CDR1 and CDR2 sequences are SGHRS and YFSETQ. This CDR3 spans 14 amino acids. Trimming pared 4 bases from V and 2 bases from J, leaving 13 bases between.

This CDR3 is CASSQRQGFLTDTQYF. The CDR3 DNA follows: TGTGCCAGCAGCCAACGGCAGGGCTTCCTCACAGATACGCAGTATTTT. The rearrangement links TRBV14 to TRBJ2-3; weak D call: TRBD1 (5 bases). Germline values: CDR1 SGHDN, CDR2 FVKESK. This CDR3 comprises 16 residues. Deletions cut 2 bases from V and 2 bases from J, with 14 bases between.

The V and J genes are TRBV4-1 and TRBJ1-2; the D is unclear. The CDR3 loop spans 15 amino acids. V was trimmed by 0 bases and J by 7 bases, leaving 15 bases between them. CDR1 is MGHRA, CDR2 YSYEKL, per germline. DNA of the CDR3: TGCGCCAGCAGCCAAGACGCCCGCCAAGGTCTTGGCTACACCTTC. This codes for CASSQDARQGLGYTF.

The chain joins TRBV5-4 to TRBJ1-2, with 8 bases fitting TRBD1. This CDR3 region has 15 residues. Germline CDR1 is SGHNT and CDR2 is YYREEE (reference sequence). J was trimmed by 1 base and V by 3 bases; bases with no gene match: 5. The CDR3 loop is CASSSGTGFNYGYTF. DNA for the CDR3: TGTGCCAGCAGCTCGGGGACAGGTTTTAACTATGGCTACACCTTC.

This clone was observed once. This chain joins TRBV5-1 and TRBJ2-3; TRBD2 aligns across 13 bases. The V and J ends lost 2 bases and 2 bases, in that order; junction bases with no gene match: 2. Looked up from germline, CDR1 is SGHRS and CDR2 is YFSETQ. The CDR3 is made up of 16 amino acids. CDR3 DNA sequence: TGCGCCAGCAGCTTCGGACTAGCGGGAGACACAGATACGCAGTATTTT. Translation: CASSFGLAGDTDTQYF.

The CDR3 DNA sequence: TGCGCCAGCAGCCACCCTGGATCCAATAGGGCGTCAATCTGGAGTTCCTACAATGAGCAGTTCTTC. The encoded protein is CASSHPGSNRASIWSSYNEQFF. This sequence joins TRBV5-1 and TRBJ2-1, with D uncertain. The V gene lost 4 bases and the J gene lost 1 base, with 33 bases spanning the gap. The V gene's germline CDR1 is SGHRS and CDR2 YFSETQ. The length of the CDR3 is 22 residues.

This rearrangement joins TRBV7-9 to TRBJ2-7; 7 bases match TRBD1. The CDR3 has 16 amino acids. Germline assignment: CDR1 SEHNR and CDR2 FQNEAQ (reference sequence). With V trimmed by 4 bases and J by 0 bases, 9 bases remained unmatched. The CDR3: CASSSPGTASSYEQYF. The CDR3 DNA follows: TGTGCCAGCAGCTCACCCGGGACAGCGAGCTCCTACGAGCAGTACTTC.

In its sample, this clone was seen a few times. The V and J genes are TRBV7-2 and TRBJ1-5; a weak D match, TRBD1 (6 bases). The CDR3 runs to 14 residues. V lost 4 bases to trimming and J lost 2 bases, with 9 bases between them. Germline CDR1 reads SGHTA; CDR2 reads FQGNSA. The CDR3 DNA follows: TGTGCCAGCAGCTACAGGGAGGGCAATCAGCCCCAGCATTTT. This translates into CASSYREGNQPQHF.

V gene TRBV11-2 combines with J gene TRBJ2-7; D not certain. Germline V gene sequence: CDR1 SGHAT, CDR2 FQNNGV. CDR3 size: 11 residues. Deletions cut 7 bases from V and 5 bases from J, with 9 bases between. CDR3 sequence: CASKLLDEQYF. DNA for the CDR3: TGTGCCAGCAAACTTTTAGACGAGCAGTACTTC.

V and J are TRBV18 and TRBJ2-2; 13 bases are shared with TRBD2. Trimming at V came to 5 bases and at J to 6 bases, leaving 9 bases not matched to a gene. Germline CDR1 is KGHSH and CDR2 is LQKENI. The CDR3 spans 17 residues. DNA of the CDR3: TGTGCCAGCTCAGCACAACTAGCGGGAGGGCCGGCCGGGGAGCTGTTTTTT. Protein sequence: CASSAQLAGGPAGELFF.

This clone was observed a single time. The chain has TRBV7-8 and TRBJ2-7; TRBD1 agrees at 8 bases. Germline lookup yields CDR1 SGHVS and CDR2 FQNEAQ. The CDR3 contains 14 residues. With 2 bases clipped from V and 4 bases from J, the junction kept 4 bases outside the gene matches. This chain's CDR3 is CASSLRTGLYEQYF. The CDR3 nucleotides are TGTGCCAGCAGCTTAAGGACAGGGTTGTACGAGCAGTACTTC.